The entry below describes one TCR beta chain. The length of the CDR3 is 14 residues. Germline V gives CDR1 WNHNN, CDR2 SYGVQD (reference sequence). Trimming stripped 4 bases from V and 7 bases from J, with 14 bases between. The data were obtained in a study of blood T cell repertoires in COVID-19. Only in-frame clones appear in the TCRdb table, and some are missing; sequencing was by immunoSEQ multiplex PCR. Here the sample spans 250,000 or so clones, about 70% being singletons. The receptor comes from a woman aged 80 or older with acute or convalescent COVID-19. The chain employs TRBV10-1 and TRBJ2-1; D ambiguous. The sample was peripheral blood. The CDR3 sequence: CASSGEALENEQFF. In DNA form, the CDR3 reads TGCGCCAGCAGTGGAGAAGCGTTAGAGAATGAGCAGTTCTTC.